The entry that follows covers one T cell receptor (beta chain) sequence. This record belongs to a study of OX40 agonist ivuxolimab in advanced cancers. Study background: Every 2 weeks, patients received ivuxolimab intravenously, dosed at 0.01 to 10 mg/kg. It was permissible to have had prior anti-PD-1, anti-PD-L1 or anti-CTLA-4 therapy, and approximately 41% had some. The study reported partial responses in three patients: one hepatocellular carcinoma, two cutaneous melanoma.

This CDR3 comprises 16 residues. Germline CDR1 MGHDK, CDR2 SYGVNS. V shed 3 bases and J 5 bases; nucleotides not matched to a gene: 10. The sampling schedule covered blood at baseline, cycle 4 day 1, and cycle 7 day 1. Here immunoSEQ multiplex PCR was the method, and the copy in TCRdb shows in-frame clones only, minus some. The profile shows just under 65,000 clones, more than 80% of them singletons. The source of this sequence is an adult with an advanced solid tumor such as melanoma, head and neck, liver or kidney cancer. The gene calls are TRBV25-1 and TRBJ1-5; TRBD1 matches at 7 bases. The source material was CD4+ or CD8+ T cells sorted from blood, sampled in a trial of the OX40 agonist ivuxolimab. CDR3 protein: CASSDRQGMWDQPQHF. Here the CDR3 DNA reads TGTGCCAGCAGTGACCGACAGGGAATGTGGGATCAGCCCCAGCATTTT.